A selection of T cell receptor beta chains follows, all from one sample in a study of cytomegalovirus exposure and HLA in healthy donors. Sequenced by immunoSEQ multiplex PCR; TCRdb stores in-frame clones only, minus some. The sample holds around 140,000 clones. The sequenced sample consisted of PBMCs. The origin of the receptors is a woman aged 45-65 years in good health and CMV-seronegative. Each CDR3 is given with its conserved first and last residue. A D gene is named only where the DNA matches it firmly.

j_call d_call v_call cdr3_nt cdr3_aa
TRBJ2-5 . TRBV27 TGTGCCAGCACTACAAAGAGAGGGACCCAGTACTTC CASTTKRGTQYF
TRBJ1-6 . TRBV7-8 TGTGCCAGCAGCTCCTACAGGGCGAATTCACCCCTCCACTTT CASSSYRANSPLHF
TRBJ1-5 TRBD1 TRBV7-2 TGTGCCAGCAGCCCCGGACAGGGGGCGGGTCAGCCCCAGCATTTT CASSPGQGAGQPQHF
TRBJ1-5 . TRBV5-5 TGTGCCAGCAGCCCTTGGGACGGGAGGAATCAGCCCCAGCATTTT CASSPWDGRNQPQHF
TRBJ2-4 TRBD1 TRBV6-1 TGTGCCAGCAGTGAAAGAGCCGGACAGGGCAGAAACATTCAGTACTTC CASSERAGQGRNIQYF
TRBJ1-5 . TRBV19 TGTGCCAGTATGCACAGGGCCGGCCAGCCCCAGCATTTT CASMHRAGQPQHF
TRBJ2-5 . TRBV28 TGTGCCAGCATCGGCACCCCAGGGCACGAGACCCAGTACTTC CASIGTPGHETQYF
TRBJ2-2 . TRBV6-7 TGTGCCAGCAGTAAACCCTACCGGGAGTGCGGTCCTTTTAACACCGGGGAGCTGTTTTTT CASSKPYRECGPFNTGELFF
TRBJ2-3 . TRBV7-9 TGTGCCAGCAGCTTGCCCAGGGGTCCGGGAGATACGCAGTATTTT CASSLPRGPGDTQYF
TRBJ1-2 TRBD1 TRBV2 TGTGCCAGCAGTGCGGGACAGGGGGATGGCTACACCTTC CASSAGQGDGYTF
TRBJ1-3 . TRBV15 TGTGCCACCAGCAGAGATAAGGGAGCCACCATATATTTT CATSRDKGATIYF
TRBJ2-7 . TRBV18 TGTGCCAGCTCACCACCGTCCCAGTACGAGCAGTACTTC CASSPPSQYEQYF
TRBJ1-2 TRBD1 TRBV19 TGTGCCAGTAGTTCAGAATTCCTGACAGGGGACTATGGCTACACCTTC CASSSEFLTGDYGYTF
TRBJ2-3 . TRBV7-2 TGTGCCAGCAGCTTATTAACAGTCAGCACAGATACGCAGTATTTT CASSLLTVSTDTQYF
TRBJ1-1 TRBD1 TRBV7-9 TGTGCCAGCAGCTTAGTTACGACAGGGAGCGCTGAAGCTTTCTTT CASSLVTTGSAEAFF
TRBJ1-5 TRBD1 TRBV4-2 TGTGCCAGCAGCCAAAAGACGGCAGGGGGCGATCAGCCCCAGCATTTT CASSQKTAGGDQPQHF
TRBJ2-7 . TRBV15 TGTGCCACCAGCAGAGTTATATCCTACGAGCAGTACTTC CATSRVISYEQYF
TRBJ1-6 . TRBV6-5 TGTGCCAGCAGTTACTCACGGACAGCATATAATTCACCCCTCCACTTT CASSYSRTAYNSPLHF
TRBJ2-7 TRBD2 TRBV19 TGTGCCAGTAGTCCAACTAGCGGGAAGTTCGACGAGCAGTACTTC CASSPTSGKFDEQYF
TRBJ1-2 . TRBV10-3 TGTGCCATCAGTGACCAATCAGACAGAGTCTCATATGGCTACACCTTC CAISDQSDRVSYGYTF
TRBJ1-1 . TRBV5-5 TGTGCCAGCAGCCCCGTTGGGGGCCGGGAAGCTTTCTTT CASSPVGGREAFF
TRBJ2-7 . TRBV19 TGTGCCAGTAGTATAGGAAAGGGGTCCTACGAGCAGTACTTC CASSIGKGSYEQYF